The rows below give T cell receptor beta chains drawn from one sample of a study of tumor-infiltrating lymphocytes in primary liver carcinoma. TCRdb reprocessed the multiplex PCR reads via MiXCR and lists one record per CDR3 protein. The table has some 55,000 distinct CDR3 sequences, 70% to 85% seen once. Sequenced sample: liver tumor tissue from sampling region 2. These receptors came from a man in his forties or fifties with primary liver carcinoma and hepatitis B virus infection. Each CDR3 is given with its conserved first and last residue. The order of the fields is CDR3 protein, CDR3 DNA, D gene, V gene, J gene, clone size. D genes are given only for firm matches. The size field is filled for only some rows; it gives once, few, many or a size class.

CASSAPRAYNGQFF	TGCGCCAGCAGCGCCCCGCGTGCTTACAATGGGCAGTTTTTC	-	TRBV5-1	TRBJ2-1	-
CASSPPPVAGIAKYIQYF	TGTGCCAGCAGCCCGCCCCCGGTAGCGGGGATAGCCAAATACATTCAGTACTTC	TRBD2	TRBV4-2	TRBJ2-4	-
CASSGGTFNEQFF	TGTGCCAGTAGCGGGGGTACCTTCAATGAGCAGTTCTTC	TRBD2	TRBV14	TRBJ2-1	-
CASQAPPGEQFF	TGCGCCAGCCAAGCCCCCCCGGGGGAGCAGTTCTTC	-	TRBV4-1	TRBJ2-1	-
CASSQGLSMDTQYF	TGTGCCAGCAGTCAGGGTTTGTCCATGGATACGCAGTATTTT	-	TRBV12-3/TRBV12-4	TRBJ2-3	-
CASSSGPDQPQHF	TGTGCCAGCAGCTCCGGGCCAGATCAGCCCCAGCATTTT	-	TRBV11-1	TRBJ1-5	medium-sized
CATTSGNSYEQYF	TGCGCCACTACTAGCGGGAACTCCTACGAGCAGTACTTC	TRBD2	TRBV6-2/TRBV6-3	TRBJ2-7	-
CASREDRGLETKYF	TGTGCCAGCAGGGAGGACAGGGGGCTAGAGACCAAATACTTC	TRBD1	TRBV6-1	TRBJ2-5	-
CASSLGGATTRELFF	TGTGCCAGCAGCTTGGGCGGGGCTACTACCAGGGAGCTGTTTTTT	-	TRBV7-9	TRBJ2-2	-
CASNFMPGVTDEQFF	TGTGCCAGCAATTTTATGCCAGGGGTGACGGATGAGCAGTTCTTC	-	TRBV12-3/TRBV12-4	TRBJ2-1	-
CSTEHEGYGYTF	TGCAGCACTGAACACGAGGGCTATGGCTACACCTTC	-	TRBV29-1	TRBJ1-2	-
CDSLPPGVYTGELFF	TGTGACAGCCTCCCACCGGGAGTGTACACGGGGGAGCTGTTCTTT	-	TRBV11-2	TRBJ2-2	-
CASAFWGDGSYGYTF	TGTGCCAGCGCGTTCTGGGGAGACGGAAGCTATGGCTACACCTTC	-	TRBV12-3/TRBV12-4	TRBJ1-2	many
CSARDIRAGSLNEQFF	TGCAGTGCTAGAGATATAAGAGCGGGAAGCCTAAATGAGCAGTTCTTC	TRBD2	TRBV20-1	TRBJ2-1	few
CASSQGYREYNSPLHF	TGTGCCAGCAGTCAAGGTTATAGGGAATATAATTCACCCCTCCACTTT	-	TRBV4-2	TRBJ1-6	-
CVSSPTGTGSSGNTIYF	TGCGTCAGCAGCCCAACCGGGACAGGGAGCTCTGGAAACACCATATATTTT	TRBD1	TRBV5-1	TRBJ1-3	many
CASSLESGVSTEAFF	TGTGCCAGCAGCTTAGAATCGGGGGTGAGCACCGAAGCTTTCTTT	-	TRBV11-2	TRBJ1-1	-
CTSRGDLSYEPYF	TGTACCAGCAGGGGGGACCTCTCCTACGAGCCGTACTTC	-	TRBV12-3/TRBV12-4	TRBJ2-7	-
CVSSLGPGGDTRYF	TGTGTCAGCAGCCTGGGACCCGGGGGAGATACGCGGTATTTT	-	TRBV11-2	TRBJ2-3	few
CASSSPTSGSTDMQYF	TGTGCTAGCAGCTCCCCGACTAGCGGCAGCACAGATATGCAGTATTTT	TRBD2	TRBV11-2	TRBJ2-3	-
CATSLRRGSLGNEQFF	TGTGCCACCAGCCTTAGGAGGGGATCCTTGGGGAATGAGCAGTTCTTC	-	TRBV15	TRBJ2-1	-
CTSSLLAGRLPYEQYF	TGTACCAGCAGTTTATTAGCGGGAAGGCTTCCCTACGAGCAGTACTTC	TRBD2	TRBV12-3/TRBV12-4	TRBJ2-7	-
CSVGGRATETQNF	TGCAGCGTTGGTGGGAGGGCCACTGAGACTCAGAACTTC	TRBD2	TRBV29-1	TRBJ2-5	-
CVSSPSTRRNTIYF	TGTGTCAGCAGCCCCTCGACACGAAGAAACACCATATATTTT	-	TRBV11-2	TRBJ1-3	-
CASGMGGLLGQYF	TGTGCCAGCGGGATGGGAGGACTCCTGGGGCAGTACTTC	-	TRBV14	TRBJ2-7	-
CTSSLGGDTQYF	TGTACCAGTAGCCTGGGGGGGGATACGCAGTATTTT	TRBD2	TRBV7-9	TRBJ2-3	-
CASSRVEGAAYYGYTF	TGCGCCAGCAGCCGAGTGGAGGGGGCAGCATACTATGGCTACACCTTC	TRBD1	TRBV4-1	TRBJ1-2	once
CTSSPSGGLAGVGLDEQYF	TGCACCAGTAGCCCATCAGGCGGACTAGCGGGAGTCGGGCTCGACGAGCAGTACTTC	TRBD2	TRBV4-1	TRBJ2-7	-
CAWSPNYDYTF	TGTGCCTGGAGTCCCAACTATGACTACACCTTC	-	TRBV30	TRBJ1-2	-
CVSSLVGGVNTEAFF	TGTGTCAGCAGCTTGGTCGGGGGAGTGAACACTGAAGCTTTCTTT	-	TRBV5-5	TRBJ1-1	-
CASGFNFARTGQPYEQCF	TGTGCCAGCGGCTTCAACTTTGCCCGGACAGGGCAACCCTACGAGCAGTGCTTC	TRBD1	TRBV11-1	TRBJ2-7	-